These T cell receptor beta chains were read from a single sample in a study of T cells after yellow fever vaccination. TCRdb redid the calling of the 5' RACE reads with MiXCR, one entry per CDR3 protein. The sample includes under 400,000 distinct CDR3 sequences, around an eighth of them seen just once. The material sequenced was CD4+ T cells sorted from PBMCs, taken 15 days after the yellow fever booster vaccination. The receptors come from a man aged 18 to 30 who received the YFV17D yellow fever vaccine. Both conserved end residues are part of each CDR3. A D gene is named only where the DNA matches it firmly. The size field is filled for only some rows; it gives once, few, many or a size class.

>TRBJ2-3|few|-|TRBV19
CASTNIGGTDTQYF
TGTGCCAGTACGAATATAGGGGGAACAGATACGCAGTATTTT
>TRBJ1-1|-|TRBD1|TRBV30
CAWSQDRDTEAFF
TGTGCCTGGAGTCAAGACAGGGACACTGAAGCTTTCTTT
>TRBJ2-3|-|TRBD2|TRBV6-6
CASRSSGGGDTQYF
TGTGCCAGCAGGTCTAGCGGGGGGGGGGATACGCAGTATTTT
>TRBJ2-3|few|-|TRBV5-1
CASQPGLSADTQYF
TGCGCCAGCCAACCGGGGCTTAGCGCAGATACGCAGTATTTT
>TRBJ1-6|-|-|TRBV15
CATSRDRDNSPLHF
TGTGCCACCAGCAGAGATCGAGATAATTCACCCCTCCACTTT
>TRBJ2-5|many|-|TRBV4-3
CASSQEHPGPQETQYF
TGCGCCAGCAGCCAAGAACACCCGGGGCCTCAAGAGACCCAGTACTTC
>TRBJ2-3|-|TRBD2|TRBV4-2
CASSHPTGTSASTDTQYF
TGTGCCAGCAGCCACCCCACCGGGACTAGTGCTAGCACAGATACGCAGTATTTT
>TRBJ1-2|-|-|TRBV20-1
CSVAGAADVMGYGYTF
TGCAGTGTTGCAGGGGCAGCGGACGTTATGGGTTATGGCTACACCTTC
>TRBJ1-2|few|-|TRBV11-2
CASSFPMEGYGYTF
TGTGCCAGCAGCTTCCCTATGGAGGGGTATGGCTACACCTTC
>TRBJ1-4|-|-|TRBV4-2
CASSLAGEGNEKLFF
TGTGCCAGCAGCCTCGCAGGGGAGGGTAATGAAAAACTGTTTTTT
>TRBJ2-3|many|-|TRBV7-9
CASSSNREVTDTQYF
TGTGCCAGCAGCTCCAACAGGGAAGTCACAGATACGCAGTATTTT
>TRBJ1-5|-|TRBD1|TRBV6-1
CASRDDREGNQPQHF
TGTGCCAGCAGAGATGACAGGGAAGGCAATCAGCCCCAGCATTTT
>TRBJ2-1|few|-|TRBV5-1
CASSLEPPNEQFF
TGCGCCAGCAGCTTGGAGCCGCCCAATGAGCAGTTCTTC
>TRBJ2-7|-|TRBD1|TRBV27
CASSRQGGIYEQYF
TGTGCCAGCAGTAGACAGGGGGGAATCTACGAGCAGTACTTC
>TRBJ1-1|many|-|TRBV5-8
CASSFRGGTEAFF
TGTGCCAGCAGCTTCAGGGGTGGGACTGAAGCTTTCTTT
>TRBJ2-5|few|TRBD2|TRBV20-1
CSATSSGETQYF
TGCAGTGCTACCTCTAGCGGTGAGACCCAGTACTTC
>TRBJ1-1|many|-|TRBV14
CASSQVTGWVMDTEAFF
TGTGCCAGCAGCCAAGTCACAGGGTGGGTTATGGACACTGAAGCTTTCTTT
>TRBJ1-1|few|-|TRBV4-1
CASSHPGTTKGAFF
TGCGCCAGCAGCCATCCCGGGACCACCAAAGGAGCTTTCTTT
>TRBJ2-5|many|TRBD2|TRBV12-3/TRBV12-4
CASSYTSGLNF
TGTGCCAGCAGCTATACTAGCGGGTTGAACTTC
>TRBJ1-1|few|-|TRBV7-2
CASSLNRLNTEAFF
TGTGCCAGCAGCTTAAACAGGTTGAACACTGAAGCTTTCTTT
>TRBJ2-3|few|-|TRBV9
CASSVNTGSPDTQYF
TGTGCCAGCAGCGTAAACACAGGGAGTCCAGATACGCAGTATTTT
>TRBJ2-5|few|TRBD2|TRBV4-2
CASSPGRGEETQYF
TGTGCCAGCAGCCCCGGACGGGGGGAAGAGACCCAGTACTTC
>TRBJ2-5|-|TRBD1|TRBV2
CATGQGVIETQYF
TGTGCCACCGGACAGGGTGTCATAGAGACCCAGTACTTC
>TRBJ1-5|-|-|TRBV28
CASSFSVFSGWTQHF
TGTGCCAGCAGTTTTTCAGTTTTTAGTGGCTGGACCCAGCATTTT
>TRBJ1-1|few|-|TRBV3-1
CASSFFRDGTEAFF
TGTGCCAGCAGCTTCTTCAGGGATGGAACTGAAGCTTTCTTT
>TRBJ2-7|-|-|TRBV29-1
CSVRWGGQAGSLEQYF
TGCAGCGTTCGGTGGGGGGGACAGGCCGGTTCCCTCGAGCAGTACTTC
>TRBJ2-1|-|-|TRBV11-2
CASSKHGADFNNEQFF
TGTGCCAGCAGCAAACACGGCGCGGACTTTAATAATGAGCAGTTCTTC
>TRBJ2-5|-|-|TRBV5-6
CASSAWGVEETQYF
TGTGCCAGCAGCGCCTGGGGGGTTGAAGAGACCCAGTACTTC